This TCR beta chain derives from a study of shared clonotypes between healthy human individuals. Study as a whole: Three plates each covered CD4 naive and memory; CD8 naive two, CD8 memory one.

Deep level was the assay's run setting. In the original workflow: From ImmunoSEQ came sequences covering only the junction and carrying no quality scores, so filtering differed. The repertoire was sequenced with immunoSEQ multiplex PCR; TCRdb's copy has only in-frame clones and lacks some. Clone size and V and J calls were adopted from that table, with D and trimming inferred from the DNA. Of about 380,000 clones listed, approximately 96% are singletons. To note about this clone: Its antigen is still unknown. Other DNA sequences in the same sample also yield this CDR3.

General study results and limits: Donor clonotype sharing was expected to depend on sequencing depth.

The receptor was isolated from a young man in good health. Source material: memory CD8+ T cells sorted from blood. Subset indicated: CD45RO+ cells pooled with CCR7-negative TemRA cells.

The CDR3 DNA reads as TGTGCCAGCAGTGAACGACAGGCATACGAGCAGTACTTC. As protein: CASSERQAYEQYF. The chain couples TRBV6-1 to TRBJ2-7; perhaps TRBD1 as D (6 bases). Trimming cost V 2 bases and J 4 bases, with 9 bases left between them. There are 13 residues in the CDR3. Germline V gene data show CDR1 as MNHNS and CDR2 as SASEGT.